This section outlines one T cell receptor (beta chain) sequence together with its context. This sample stems from a study of PD-L1 blockade in urothelial cancer. As for the study in general: The authors examined blood 3 weeks (second dose) and 6 weeks after treatment start.

Time point: pretreatment peripheral blood. Germline loops: CDR1 MGHRA, CDR2 YSYEKL. V was trimmed by 4 bases and J by 0 bases, leaving 7 bases between them. There are 14 residues in the CDR3. Clones were read by immunoSEQ multiplex PCR, and TCRdb kept only the in-frame ones, dropping some. The repertoire has 60,000 or so clones, 65% to 90% of them found once; the top ten carry about a sixth. Here the sequenced sample was PBMCs, taken around atezolizumab (anti-PD-L1) treatment. This chain connects TRBV4-1 to TRBJ1-5; D is unclear. The origin of this receptor is a man in his 70s with urothelial cancer. The CDR3 sequence: CASSPRDSNQPQHF. CDR3 DNA: TGCGCCAGCAGCCCGAGGGATAGCAATCAGCCCCAGCATTTT.